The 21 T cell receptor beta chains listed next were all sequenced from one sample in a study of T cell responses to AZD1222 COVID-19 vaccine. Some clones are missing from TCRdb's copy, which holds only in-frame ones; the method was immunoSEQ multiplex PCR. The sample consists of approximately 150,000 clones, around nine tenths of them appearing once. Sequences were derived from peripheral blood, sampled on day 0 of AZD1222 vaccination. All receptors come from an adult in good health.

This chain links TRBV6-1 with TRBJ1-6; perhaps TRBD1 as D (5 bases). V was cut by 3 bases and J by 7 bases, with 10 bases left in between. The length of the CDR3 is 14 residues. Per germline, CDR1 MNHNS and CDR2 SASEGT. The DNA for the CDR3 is TGTGCCAGCAGTGAGGGCAGGGTGAATTCACCCCTCCACTTT. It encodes CASSEGRVNSPLHF.

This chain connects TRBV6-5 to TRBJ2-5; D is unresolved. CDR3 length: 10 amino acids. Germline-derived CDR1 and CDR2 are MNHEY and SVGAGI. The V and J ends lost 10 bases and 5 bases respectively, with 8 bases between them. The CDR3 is CATHGETQYF. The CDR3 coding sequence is TGTGCCACCCACGGGGAGACCCAGTACTTC.

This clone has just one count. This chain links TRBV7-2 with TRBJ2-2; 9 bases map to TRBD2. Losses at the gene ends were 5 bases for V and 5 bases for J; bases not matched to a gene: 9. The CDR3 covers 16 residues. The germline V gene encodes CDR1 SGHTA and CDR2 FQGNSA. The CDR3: CASSLRLAGKTGELFF. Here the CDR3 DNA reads TGTGCCAGCAGCCTAAGGCTAGCGGGGAAGACCGGGGAGCTGTTTTTT. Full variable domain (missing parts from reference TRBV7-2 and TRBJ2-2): GAGVSQSPSNKVTEKGKDVELRCDPISGHTALYWYRQSLGQGLEFLIYFQGNSAPDKSGLPSDRFSAERTGGSVSTLTIQRTQQEDSAVYLCASSLRLAGKTGELFFGEGSRLTVL.

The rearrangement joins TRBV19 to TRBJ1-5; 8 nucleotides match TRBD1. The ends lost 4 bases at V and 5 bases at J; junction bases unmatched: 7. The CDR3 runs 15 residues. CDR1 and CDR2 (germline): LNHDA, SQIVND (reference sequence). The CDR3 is CASSNGQGAYQPQHF. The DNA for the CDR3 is TGTGCCAGTAGTAACGGGCAGGGGGCTTATCAGCCCCAGCATTTT.

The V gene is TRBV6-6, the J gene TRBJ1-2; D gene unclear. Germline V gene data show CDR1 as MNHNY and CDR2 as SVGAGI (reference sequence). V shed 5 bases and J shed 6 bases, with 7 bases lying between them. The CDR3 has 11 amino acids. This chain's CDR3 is CASSRTNGYTF. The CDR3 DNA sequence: TGTGCCAGCAGTCGGACGAATGGCTACACCTTC.

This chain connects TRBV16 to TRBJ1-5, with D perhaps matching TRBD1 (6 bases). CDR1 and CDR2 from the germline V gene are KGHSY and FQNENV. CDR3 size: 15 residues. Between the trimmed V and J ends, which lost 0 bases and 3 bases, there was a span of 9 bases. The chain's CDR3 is CASSQSPGHNQPQHF. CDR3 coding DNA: TGTGCCAGCAGCCAATCTCCGGGACACAATCAGCCCCAGCATTTT.

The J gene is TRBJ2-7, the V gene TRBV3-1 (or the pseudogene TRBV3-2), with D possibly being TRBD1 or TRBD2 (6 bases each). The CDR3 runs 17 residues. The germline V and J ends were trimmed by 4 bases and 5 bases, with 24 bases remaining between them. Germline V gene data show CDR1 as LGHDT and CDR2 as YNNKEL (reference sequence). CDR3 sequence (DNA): TGTGCCAGCAGCCCCCTTTTTTCTGGCGGAGGGGGACACGAGCAGTACTTC. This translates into CASSPLFSGGGGHEQYF.

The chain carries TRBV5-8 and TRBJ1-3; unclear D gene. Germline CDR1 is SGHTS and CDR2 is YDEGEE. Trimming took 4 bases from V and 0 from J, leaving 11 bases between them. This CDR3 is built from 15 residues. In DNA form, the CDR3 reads TGTGCCAGCAGCATCGGGTCCGTCTCTGGAAACACCATATATTTT. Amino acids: CASSIGSVSGNTIYF. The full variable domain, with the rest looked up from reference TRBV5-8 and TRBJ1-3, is EAGVTQSPTHLIKTRGQQATLRCSPISGHTSVYWYQQALGLGLQFLLWYDEGEERNRGNFPPRFSGRQFPNYSSELNVNALELEDSALYLCASSIGSVSGNTIYFGEGSWLTVV.

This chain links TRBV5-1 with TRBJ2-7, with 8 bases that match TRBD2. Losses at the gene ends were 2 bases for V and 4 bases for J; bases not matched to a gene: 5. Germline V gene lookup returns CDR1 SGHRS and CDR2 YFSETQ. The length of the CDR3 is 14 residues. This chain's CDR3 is CASSLAGVGYEQYF. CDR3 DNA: TGCGCCAGCAGCTTAGCGGGAGTAGGGTACGAGCAGTACTTC. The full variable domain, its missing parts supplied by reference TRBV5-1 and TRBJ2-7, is KAGVTQTPRYLIKTRGQQVTLSCSPISGHRSVSWYQQTPGQGLQFLFEYFSETQRNKGNFPGRFSGRQFSNSRSEMNVSTLELGDSALYLCASSLAGVGYEQYFGPGTRLTVT.

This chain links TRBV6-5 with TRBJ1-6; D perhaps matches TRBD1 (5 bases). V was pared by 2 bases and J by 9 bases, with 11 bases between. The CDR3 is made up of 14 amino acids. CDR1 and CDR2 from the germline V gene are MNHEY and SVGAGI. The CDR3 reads CASSYRGSASPLHF. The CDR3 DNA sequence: TGTGCCAGCAGTTACCGGGGGAGTGCTTCACCCCTCCACTTT.

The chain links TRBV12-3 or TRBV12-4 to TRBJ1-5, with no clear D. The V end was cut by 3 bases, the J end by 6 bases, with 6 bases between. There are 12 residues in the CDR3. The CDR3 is CASSFVRQPQHF. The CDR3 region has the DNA TGTGCCAGCAGTTTCGTGCGTCAGCCCCAGCATTTT.

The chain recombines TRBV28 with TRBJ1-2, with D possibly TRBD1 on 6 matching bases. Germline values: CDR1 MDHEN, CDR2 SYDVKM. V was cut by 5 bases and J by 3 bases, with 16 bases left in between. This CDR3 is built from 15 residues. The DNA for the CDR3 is TGTGCCAGCAGTCCTTTATACAGGGAGGACTATGGCTACACCTTC. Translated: CASSPLYREDYGYTF.

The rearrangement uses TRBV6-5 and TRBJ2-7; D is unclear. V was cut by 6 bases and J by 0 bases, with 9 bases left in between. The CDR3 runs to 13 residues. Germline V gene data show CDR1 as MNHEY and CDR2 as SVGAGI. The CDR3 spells CASSFQSSYEQYF. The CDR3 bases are TGTGCCAGCAGCTTCCAAAGCTCCTACGAGCAGTACTTC.

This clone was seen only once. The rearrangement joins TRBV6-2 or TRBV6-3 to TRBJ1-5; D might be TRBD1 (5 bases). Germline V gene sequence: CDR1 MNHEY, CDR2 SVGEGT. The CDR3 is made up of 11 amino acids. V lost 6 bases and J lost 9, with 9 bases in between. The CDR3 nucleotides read TGTGCCAGCAGCTCAGGGCGGCCCCAGCATTTT. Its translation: CASSSGRPQHF.

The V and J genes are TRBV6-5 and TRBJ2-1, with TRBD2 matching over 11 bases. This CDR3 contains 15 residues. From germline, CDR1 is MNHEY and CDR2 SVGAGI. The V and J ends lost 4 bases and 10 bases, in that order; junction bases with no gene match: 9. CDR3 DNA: TGTGCCAGCAGTTTTCTCGTAGGACTAGCGGGCGAGCAGTTCTTC. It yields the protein CASSFLVGLAGEQFF.

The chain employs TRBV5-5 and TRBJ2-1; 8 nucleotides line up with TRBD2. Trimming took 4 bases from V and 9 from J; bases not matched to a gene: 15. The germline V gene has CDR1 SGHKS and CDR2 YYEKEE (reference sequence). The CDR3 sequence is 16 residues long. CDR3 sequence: CASSVLSGVFYSEQFF. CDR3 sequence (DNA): TGTGCCAGCAGCGTACTTAGCGGGGTTTTCTATTCTGAGCAGTTCTTC.

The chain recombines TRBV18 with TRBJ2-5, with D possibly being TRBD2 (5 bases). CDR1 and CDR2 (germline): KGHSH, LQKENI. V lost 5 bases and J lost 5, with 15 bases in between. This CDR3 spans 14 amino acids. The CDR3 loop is CASSARTPGETQYF. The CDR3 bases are TGTGCCAGCTCAGCCCGGACTCCCGGGGAGACCCAGTACTTC. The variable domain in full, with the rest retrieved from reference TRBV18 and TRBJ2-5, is NAGVMQNPRHLVRRRGQEARLRCSPMKGHSHVYWYRQLPEEGLKFMVYLQKENIIDESGMPKERFSAEFPKEGPSILRIQQVVRGDSAAYFCASSARTPGETQYFGPGTRLLVL.

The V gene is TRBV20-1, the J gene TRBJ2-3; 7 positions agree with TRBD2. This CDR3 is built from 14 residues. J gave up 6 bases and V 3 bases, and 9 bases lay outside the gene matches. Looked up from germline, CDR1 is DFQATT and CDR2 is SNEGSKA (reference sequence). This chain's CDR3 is CSASLASGLDTQYF. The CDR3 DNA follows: TGCAGTGCTAGTTTGGCTAGCGGCCTCGATACGCAGTATTTT.

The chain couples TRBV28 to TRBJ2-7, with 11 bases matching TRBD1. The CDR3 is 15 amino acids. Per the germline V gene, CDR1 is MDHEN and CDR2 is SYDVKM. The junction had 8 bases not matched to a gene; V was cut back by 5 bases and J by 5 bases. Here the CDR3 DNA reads TGTGCCAGCAGTCCCCGGACAGGGGGCATCGACGAGCAGTACTTC. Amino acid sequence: CASSPRTGGIDEQYF.

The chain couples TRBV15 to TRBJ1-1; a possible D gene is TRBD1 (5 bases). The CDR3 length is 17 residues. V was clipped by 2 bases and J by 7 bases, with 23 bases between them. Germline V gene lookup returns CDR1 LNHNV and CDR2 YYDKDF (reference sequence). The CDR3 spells CATSRSGMPGSWNEAFF. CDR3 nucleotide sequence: TGTGCCACCAGCAGATCGGGAATGCCAGGGTCTTGGAATGAAGCTTTCTTT. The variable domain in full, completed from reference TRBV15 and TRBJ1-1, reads DAMVIQNPRYQVTQFGKPVTLSCSQTLNHNVMYWYQQKSSQAPKLLFHYYDKDFNNEADTPDNFQSRRPNTSFCFLDIRSPGLGDTAMYLCATSRSGMPGSWNEAFFGQGTRLTVV.

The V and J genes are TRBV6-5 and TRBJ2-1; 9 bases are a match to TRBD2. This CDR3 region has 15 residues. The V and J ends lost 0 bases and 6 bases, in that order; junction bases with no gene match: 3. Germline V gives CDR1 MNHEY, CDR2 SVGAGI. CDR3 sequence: CASSYSLTSGNEQFF. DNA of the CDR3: TGTGCCAGCAGTTACTCGTTGACTAGCGGCAATGAGCAGTTCTTC.